Presented here are 17 T cell receptor beta chains from one specimen sequenced in a study of early T cells in non-severe SARS-CoV-2 infection. TCRdb redid the calling of the 5' RACE reads with MiXCR, one entry per CDR3 protein. This sample carries about 55,000 distinct CDR3 sequences, under 15% of them seen once, and the ten largest clones take 9% to 10%. Specimen: whole blood, collected at baseline. The receptors were gathered from an adult who was a healthcare worker with PCR-confirmed SARS-CoV-2 infection or an uninfected control (not recorded which).

This clonotype appeared once. The chain uses TRBV7-2 and TRBJ2-1, with 9 bases aligning to TRBD2. Germline-derived CDR1 and CDR2 are SGHTA and FQGNSA. V was pared by 4 bases and J by 4 bases, with 5 bases of the junction left unmatched. The CDR3 consists of 15 residues. Here the CDR3 DNA reads TGTGCCAGCAGCTCAACAGCGGGAGGATACAATGAGCAGTTCTTC. Its translation: CASSSTAGGYNEQFF.

In its sample, this clonotype was seen a few times. The V gene is TRBV19, the J gene TRBJ1-5, with D hard to call. V lost 5 bases and J 0 bases, leaving 11 bases between the germline ends. Germline V gene lookup returns CDR1 LNHDA and CDR2 SQIVND (reference sequence). The CDR3 has 15 amino acids. CDR3 sequence: CASSLAGFSNQPQHF. The CDR3 nucleotides are TGTGCCAGTAGTTTGGCGGGATTTAGCAATCAGCCCCAGCATTTT.

There are many counts of this clonotype. The V call is TRBV10-3, the J call TRBJ2-3; 7 nucleotides align to TRBD2. The CDR3 length is 15 residues. Germline CDR1 is ENHRY and CDR2 is SYGVKD. Trimming at V came to 5 bases and at J to 4 bases, leaving 9 bases not matched to a gene. CDR3 bases: TGTGCCATCAGTCCCCAAGCGGGGCGGGCAGATACGCAGTATTTT. It encodes CAISPQAGRADTQYF.

Many counts were recorded for this clonotype. The J gene is TRBJ1-1, the V gene TRBV20-1; TRBD1 might be the D (5 bases). V was cut by 5 bases and J by 8 bases, with 18 bases left in between. The CDR3 loop spans 13 amino acids. In germline, CDR1 is DFQATT, CDR2 SNEGSKA (reference sequence). CDR3 in amino acids: CSAGQNSKEEAFF. In DNA form, the CDR3 reads TGCAGTGCTGGACAAAACTCCAAAGAGGAAGCTTTCTTT.

The chain carries TRBV6-5 and TRBJ2-2; 7 bases are a match to TRBD1. This CDR3 comprises 15 residues. V shed 6 bases and J 1 base; nucleotides not matched to a gene: 5. Germline loops: CDR1 MNHEY, CDR2 SVGAGI. DNA of the CDR3: TGTGCCAGCAGCACAGACAGGGTGAACACCGGGGAGCTGTTTTTT. Protein sequence: CASSTDRVNTGELFF.

V usage is TRBV4-2 and J usage is TRBJ2-7; D tentatively reads TRBD1 or TRBD2 (5 bases each). CDR1 LGHNA and CDR2 YNFKEQ come from the germline V gene. Trimming left V 2 bases short and J 6 bases short, with 17 bases between. There are 15 residues in the CDR3. CDR3 sequence reads: CASSQSNRDGPEQYF. DNA for the CDR3: TGTGCCAGCAGCCAATCTAACCGGGACGGTCCCGAGCAGTACTTC.

The CDR3 is CASSVGTSGGDTQYF. CDR3 DNA: TGTGCCAGCAGCGTAGGGACTAGCGGAGGAGATACGCAGTATTTT. The gene calls are TRBV9 and TRBJ2-3; 10 bases align to TRBD2. Germline loops: CDR1 SGDLS, CDR2 YYNGEE. This CDR3 contains 15 residues. Trimming took 0 bases from V and 5 from J; bases not matched to a gene: 3.

The rearrangement uses TRBV6-1 and TRBJ1-1, with a weak D call TRBD1 (5 bases). CDR1 is MNHNS and CDR2 is SASEGT in the germline V gene. CDR3 length: 13 amino acids. V was shortened by 2 bases and J by 4 bases, with 8 bases between the two germline ends. DNA for the CDR3: TGTGCCAGCAGTGAACAGGGAATCACTGAAGCTTTCTTT. Encoded protein: CASSEQGITEAFF.

This clonotype showed up just once. The J gene is TRBJ2-7, the V gene TRBV11-1; 7 nucleotides line up with TRBD2. In germline, CDR1 is SGHAT, CDR2 FQDESV (reference sequence). Trimming removed 4 bases from V and 2 bases from J; junction bases left unmatched: 5. This CDR3 region has 14 residues. CDR3 coding DNA: TGTGCCAGCAGCTCGCGACTAGCAACCTACGAGCAGTACTTC. Protein: CASSSRLATYEQYF.

The rearrangement joins TRBV2 to TRBJ2-5, with D possibly matching TRBD1 (7 bases). The germline CDR1 and CDR2 sequences are SNHLY and FYNNEI. The V end lost 5 bases, the J end lost 4 bases, and 17 bases lay between the germline ends. The CDR3 extends over 15 amino acids. The CDR3 here is CASSKETGTGETQYF. The CDR3 DNA follows: TGTGCCAGCAGTAAAGAGACAGGGACTGGAGAGACCCAGTACTTC.

The chain is built from TRBV5-1 and TRBJ2-3; D call uncertain. Germline loops: CDR1 SGHRS, CDR2 YFSETQ. The CDR3 is 15 residues long. V was shortened by 5 bases and J by 2 bases, with 15 bases between the two germline ends. CDR3 DNA: TGCGCCAGCAGTTCTAGGTTCGGATCCACAGATACGCAGTATTTT. It encodes CASSSRFGSTDTQYF.

In this sample, this clonotype turned up many times. The chain has TRBV4-1 and TRBJ2-7; maybe TRBD1 (5 bases). CDR1 is MGHRA, CDR2 YSYEKL, per germline. The CDR3 length is 13 residues. Deletions cut 5 bases from V and 9 bases from J, with 17 bases between. For the CDR3, the DNA is TGCGCCAGCAGCACGGACACGACCAGACTGCAGTACTTC. Protein: CASSTDTTRLQYF.

The chain recombines TRBV7-8 with TRBJ1-2, with unresolved D. The CDR3 has 14 residues. Germline V gene lookup returns CDR1 SGHVS and CDR2 FQNEAQ. Trimming removed 0 bases at V and 0 bases at J, with 5 bases between. For the CDR3, the DNA is TGTGCCAGCAGCTTAGCCGGGCCTAACTATGGCTACACCTTC. Translating it yields CASSLAGPNYGYTF.

This clonotype was picked up many times. The chain carries TRBV27 and TRBJ1-1; D is unclear. This CDR3 is built from 17 residues. Looked up from germline, CDR1 is MNHEY and CDR2 is SMNVEV (reference sequence). V shed 1 base and J shed 4 bases, with 19 bases lying between them. DNA for the CDR3: TGTGCCAGCAGTTTATATTACTCCGAGGCCCGGGCCACTGAAGCTTTCTTT. Encoded protein: CASSLYYSEARATEAFF.

Ten or more counts support this clonotype. The J gene is TRBJ2-7, the V gene TRBV24-1; 10 nucleotides match TRBD1. The CDR3 sequence is 17 residues long. V trimming: 12 bases; J trimming: 0 bases; junction bases outside the gene matches: 16. CDR1 and CDR2 from the germline V gene are KGHDR and SFDVKD. CDR3: CASLAGQGLGPSYEQYF. DNA for the CDR3: TGTGCCTCGTTAGCGGGACAGGGGCTGGGACCCTCCTACGAGCAGTACTTC.

The chain uses TRBV6-1 and TRBJ1-2; weak D call: TRBD1 (6 bases). The CDR3 consists of 12 residues. Germline V CDR1 and CDR2: MNHNS, SASEGT. V gave up 6 bases and J gave up 4 bases, with 9 bases separating them. The DNA for the CDR3 is TGTGCCAGCAGGGAGGGGGGCTATGGCTACACCTTC. This gives the protein CASREGGYGYTF.

This clonotype was counted only a few times. This rearrangement joins TRBV7-3 to TRBJ2-5, with D uncertain. The ends were cut back, 1 base at V and 5 bases at J, with 14 bases in the middle. This CDR3 has 15 amino acids. In germline, CDR1 is SGHTA, CDR2 FQGTGA. CDR3 sequence reads: CASSLNPGPPETQYF. CDR3 coding DNA: TGTGCCAGCAGCTTAAATCCCGGTCCCCCGGAGACCCAGTACTTC.